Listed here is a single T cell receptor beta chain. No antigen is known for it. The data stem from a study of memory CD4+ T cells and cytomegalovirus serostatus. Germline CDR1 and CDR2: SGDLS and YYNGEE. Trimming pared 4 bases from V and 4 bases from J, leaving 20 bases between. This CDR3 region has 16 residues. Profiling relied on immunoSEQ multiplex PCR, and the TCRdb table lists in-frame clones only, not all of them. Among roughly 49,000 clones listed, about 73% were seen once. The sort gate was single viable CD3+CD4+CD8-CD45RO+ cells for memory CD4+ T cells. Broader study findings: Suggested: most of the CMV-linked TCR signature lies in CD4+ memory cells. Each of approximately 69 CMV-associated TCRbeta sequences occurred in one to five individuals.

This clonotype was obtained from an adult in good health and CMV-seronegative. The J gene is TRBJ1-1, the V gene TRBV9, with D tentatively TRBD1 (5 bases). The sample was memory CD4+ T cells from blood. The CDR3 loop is CASSLLPQYGTTEAFF. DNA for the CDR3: TGTGCCAGCAGCCTCCTTCCCCAGTACGGGACCACTGAAGCTTTCTTT.